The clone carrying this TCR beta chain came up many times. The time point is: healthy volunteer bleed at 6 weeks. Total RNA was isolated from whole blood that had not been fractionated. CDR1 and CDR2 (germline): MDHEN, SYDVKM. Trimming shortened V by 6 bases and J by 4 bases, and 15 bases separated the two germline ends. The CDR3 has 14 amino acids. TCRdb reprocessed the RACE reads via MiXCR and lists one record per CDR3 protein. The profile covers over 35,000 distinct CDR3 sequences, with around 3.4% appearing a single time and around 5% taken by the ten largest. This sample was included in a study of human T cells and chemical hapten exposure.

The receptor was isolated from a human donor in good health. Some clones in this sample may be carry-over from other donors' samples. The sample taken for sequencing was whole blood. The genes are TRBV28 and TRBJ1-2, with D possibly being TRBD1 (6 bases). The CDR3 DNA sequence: TGTGCCAGCAGCACCGTCTGGACAGCCTATGGCTACACCTTC. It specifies CASSTVWTAYGYTF.